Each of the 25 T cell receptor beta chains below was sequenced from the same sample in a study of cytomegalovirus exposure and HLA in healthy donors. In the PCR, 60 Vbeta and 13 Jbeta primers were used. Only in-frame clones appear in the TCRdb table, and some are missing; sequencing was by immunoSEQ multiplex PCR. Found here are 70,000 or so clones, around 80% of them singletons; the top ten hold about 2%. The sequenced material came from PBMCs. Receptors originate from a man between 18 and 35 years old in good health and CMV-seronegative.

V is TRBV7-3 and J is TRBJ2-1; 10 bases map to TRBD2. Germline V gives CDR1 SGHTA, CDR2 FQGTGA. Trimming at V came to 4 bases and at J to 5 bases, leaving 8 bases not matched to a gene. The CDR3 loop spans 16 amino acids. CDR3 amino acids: CASSSNPGLANNEQFF. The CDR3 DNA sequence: TGTGCCAGCAGCTCGAACCCGGGACTAGCGAACAATGAGCAGTTCTTC.

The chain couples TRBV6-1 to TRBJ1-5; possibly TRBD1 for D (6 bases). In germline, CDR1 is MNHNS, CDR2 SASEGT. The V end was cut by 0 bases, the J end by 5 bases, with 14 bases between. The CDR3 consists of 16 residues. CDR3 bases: TGTGCCAGCAGTGAAGCAGCGGGGAGGGGGTATCAGCCCCAGCATTTT. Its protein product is CASSEAAGRGYQPQHF.

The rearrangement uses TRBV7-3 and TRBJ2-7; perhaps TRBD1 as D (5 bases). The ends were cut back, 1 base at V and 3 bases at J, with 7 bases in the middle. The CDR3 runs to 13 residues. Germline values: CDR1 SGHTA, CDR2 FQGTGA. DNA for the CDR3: TGTGCCAGCAGCTTAAGCGACAGCTACGAGCAGTACTTC. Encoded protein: CASSLSDSYEQYF.

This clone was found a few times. The CDR3 region has the DNA TGTGCCAGCAGTGAAATAGTGGGTTTAGCTTCCTACGAGCAGTACTTC. Protein sequence: CASSEIVGLASYEQYF. The gene calls are TRBV6-1 and TRBJ2-5, with no clear D. The J call is uncertain, as TRBJ2-7 better fits the DNA end. The CDR3 spans 16 residues. Germline loops: CDR1 MNHNS, CDR2 SASEGT.

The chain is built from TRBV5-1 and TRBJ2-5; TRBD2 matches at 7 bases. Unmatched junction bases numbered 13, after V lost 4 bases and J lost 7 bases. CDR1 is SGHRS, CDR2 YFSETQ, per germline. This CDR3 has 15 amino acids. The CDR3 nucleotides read TGCGCCAGCAGCGGAATACTAGCGAGCTCAGGGACCCAGTACTTC. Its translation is CASSGILASSGTQYF.

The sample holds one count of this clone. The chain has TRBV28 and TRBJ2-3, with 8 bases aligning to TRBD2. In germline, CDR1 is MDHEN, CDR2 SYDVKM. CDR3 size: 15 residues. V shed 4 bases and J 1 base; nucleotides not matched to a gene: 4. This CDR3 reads CASSYRLARTDTQYF. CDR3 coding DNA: TGTGCCAGCAGTTATAGACTAGCGCGCACAGATACGCAGTATTTT. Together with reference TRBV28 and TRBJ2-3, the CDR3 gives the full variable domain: DVKVTQSSRYLVKRTGEKVFLECVQDMDHENMFWYRQDPGLGLRLIYFSYDVKMKEKGDIPEGYSVSREKKERFSLILESASTNQTSMYLCASSYRLARTDTQYFGPGTRLTVL.

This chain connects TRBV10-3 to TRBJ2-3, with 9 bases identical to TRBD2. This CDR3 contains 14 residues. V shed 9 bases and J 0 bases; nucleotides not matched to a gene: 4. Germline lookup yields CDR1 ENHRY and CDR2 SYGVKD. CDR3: CAIGRGGSTDTQYF. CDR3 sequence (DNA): TGTGCCATAGGGCGGGGGGGAAGCACAGATACGCAGTATTTT.

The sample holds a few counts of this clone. CDR3 residues: CASSNSNRGAFF. In nucleotides, the CDR3 is TGTGCCAGCAGCAATAGTAATAGGGGAGCTTTCTTT. The chain joins TRBV7-2 to TRBJ1-1, with D possibly matching TRBD1 (5 bases). The V gene's germline CDR1 is SGHTA and CDR2 FQGNSA. The CDR3 spans 12 residues. Trimming left V 5 bases short and J 10 bases short, with 14 bases between.

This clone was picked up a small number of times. The CDR3 DNA is TGTGCCAGCAGTGATCTGGGACTAGCGTTGCCCTACGAGCAGTACTTC. Residues: CASSDLGLALPYEQYF. J is TRBJ2-7 and V is TRBV9, with 10 bases identical to TRBD2. The trim removed 5 bases at V and 2 bases at J, leaving 10 bases unmatched. There are 16 residues in the CDR3. CDR1 is SGDLS, CDR2 YYNGEE, per germline.

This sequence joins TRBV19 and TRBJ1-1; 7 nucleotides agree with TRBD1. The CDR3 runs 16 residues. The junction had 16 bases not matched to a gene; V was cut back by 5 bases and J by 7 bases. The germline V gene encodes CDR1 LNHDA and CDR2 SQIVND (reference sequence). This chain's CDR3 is CASSPQGPSGVFEAFF. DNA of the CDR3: TGTGCCAGTAGTCCACAGGGGCCGTCGGGTGTGTTTGAAGCTTTCTTT.

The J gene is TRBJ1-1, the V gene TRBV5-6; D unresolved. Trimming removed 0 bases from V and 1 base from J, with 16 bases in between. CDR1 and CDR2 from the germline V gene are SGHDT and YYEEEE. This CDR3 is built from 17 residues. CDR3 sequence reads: CASSLGAGLGRNTEAFF. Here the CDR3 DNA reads TGTGCCAGCAGCTTGGGGGCGGGTTTAGGCCGGAACACTGAAGCTTTCTTT.

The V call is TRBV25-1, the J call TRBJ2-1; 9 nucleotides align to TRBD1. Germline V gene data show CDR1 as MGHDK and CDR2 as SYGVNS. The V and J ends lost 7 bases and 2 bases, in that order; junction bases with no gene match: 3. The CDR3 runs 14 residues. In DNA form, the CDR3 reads TGTGCCAGCAACCGACAGGGGGCCTACAATGAGCAGTTCTTC. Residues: CASNRQGAYNEQFF.

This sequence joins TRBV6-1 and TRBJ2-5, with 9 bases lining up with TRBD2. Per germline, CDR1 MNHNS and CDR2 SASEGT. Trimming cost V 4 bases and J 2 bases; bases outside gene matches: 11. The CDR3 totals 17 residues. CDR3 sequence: CASSARKRGAVQETQYF. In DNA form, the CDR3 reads TGTGCCAGCAGTGCCCGAAAGCGGGGGGCCGTTCAAGAGACCCAGTACTTC.

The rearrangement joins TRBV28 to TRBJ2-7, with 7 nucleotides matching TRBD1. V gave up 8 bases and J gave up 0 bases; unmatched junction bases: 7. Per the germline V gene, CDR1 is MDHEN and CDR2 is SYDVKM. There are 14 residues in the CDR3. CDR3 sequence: CASRDRAYSYEQYF. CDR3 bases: TGTGCCAGCCGAGACAGGGCGTACTCCTACGAGCAGTACTTC.

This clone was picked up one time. The CDR3 nucleotides are TGTGCCTGGGTCCCTGGGGGGTTACGTAATTCACCCCTCCACTTT. As protein: CAWVPGGLRNSPLHF. The V and J genes are TRBV30 and TRBJ1-6; tentatively, D is TRBD1 (5 bases). CDR1 is GTSNPN, CDR2 SVGIG, per germline (reference sequence). The length of the CDR3 is 15 residues. V shed 5 bases and J shed 6 bases, with 17 bases lying between them.

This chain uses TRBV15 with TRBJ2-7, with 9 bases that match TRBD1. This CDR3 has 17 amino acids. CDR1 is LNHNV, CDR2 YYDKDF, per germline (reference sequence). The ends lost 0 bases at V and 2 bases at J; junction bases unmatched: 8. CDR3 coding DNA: TGTGCCACCAGCAGAGAACCACCGGGACAGGGAACCTACGAGCAGTACTTC. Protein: CATSREPPGQGTYEQYF.

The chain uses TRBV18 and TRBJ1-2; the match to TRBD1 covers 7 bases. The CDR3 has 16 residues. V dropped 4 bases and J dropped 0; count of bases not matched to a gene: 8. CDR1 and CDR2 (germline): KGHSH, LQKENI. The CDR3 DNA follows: TGTGCCAGCTCACAAGGAGGGACAGCCGCTAACTATGGCTACACCTTC. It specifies CASSQGGTAANYGYTF.

The CDR3 DNA follows: TGCGCCAGCAGCCAAGCTGTCGGTGAAAAACTGTTTTTT. Amino acid sequence: CASSQAVGEKLFF. The chain employs TRBV4-1 and TRBJ1-4; D is unresolved. V was shortened by 1 base and J by 7 bases, with 7 bases between the two germline ends. From germline, CDR1 is MGHRA and CDR2 YSYEKL. The CDR3 length is 13 residues.

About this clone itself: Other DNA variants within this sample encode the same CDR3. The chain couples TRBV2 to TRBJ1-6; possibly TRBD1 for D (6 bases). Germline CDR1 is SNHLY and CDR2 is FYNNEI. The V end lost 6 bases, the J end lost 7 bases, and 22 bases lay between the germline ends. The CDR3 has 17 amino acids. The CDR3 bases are TGTGCCAGCAGCCGACATGGGGACAACCCCCGCAATTCACCCCTCCACTTT. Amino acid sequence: CASSRHGDNPRNSPLHF.

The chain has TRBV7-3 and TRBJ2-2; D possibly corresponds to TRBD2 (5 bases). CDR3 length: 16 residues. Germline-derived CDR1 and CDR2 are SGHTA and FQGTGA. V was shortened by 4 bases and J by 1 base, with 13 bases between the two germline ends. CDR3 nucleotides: TGTGCCAGCAGCTCGTCTCCCGGGAAGAACACCGGGGAGCTGTTTTTT. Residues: CASSSSPGKNTGELFF.

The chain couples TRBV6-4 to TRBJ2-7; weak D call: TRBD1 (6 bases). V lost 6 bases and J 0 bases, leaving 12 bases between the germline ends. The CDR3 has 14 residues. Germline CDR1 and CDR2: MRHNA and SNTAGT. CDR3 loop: CASRRTGSSYEQYF. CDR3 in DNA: TGTGCCAGCAGACGTACAGGGAGCTCCTACGAGCAGTACTTC.

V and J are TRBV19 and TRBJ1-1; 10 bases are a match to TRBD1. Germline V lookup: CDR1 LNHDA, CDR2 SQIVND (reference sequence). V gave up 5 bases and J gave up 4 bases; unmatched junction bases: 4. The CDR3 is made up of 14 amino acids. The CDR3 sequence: CASSGQGEGTEAFF. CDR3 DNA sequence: TGTGCCAGTAGTGGACAGGGGGAAGGCACTGAAGCTTTCTTT.

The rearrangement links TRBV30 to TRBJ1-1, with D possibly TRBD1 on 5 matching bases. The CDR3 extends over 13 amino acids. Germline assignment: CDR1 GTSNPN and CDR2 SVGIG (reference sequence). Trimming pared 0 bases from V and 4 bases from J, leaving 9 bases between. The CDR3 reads CAWSVSGPTEAFF. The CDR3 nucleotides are TGTGCCTGGAGTGTCTCAGGGCCCACTGAAGCTTTCTTT.

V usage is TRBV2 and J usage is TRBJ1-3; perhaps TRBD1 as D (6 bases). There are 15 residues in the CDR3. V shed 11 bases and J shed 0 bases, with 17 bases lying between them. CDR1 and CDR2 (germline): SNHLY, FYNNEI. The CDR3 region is CAAQKGQRSGNTIYF. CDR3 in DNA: TGTGCCGCCCAGAAGGGACAACGCTCTGGAAACACCATATATTTT. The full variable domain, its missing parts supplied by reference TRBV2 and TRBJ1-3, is EPEVTQTPSHQVTQMGQEVILRCVPISNHLYFYWYRQILGQKVEFLVSFYNNEISEKSEIFDDQFSVERPDGSNFTLKIRSTKLEDSAMYFCAAQKGQRSGNTIYFGEGSWLTVV.

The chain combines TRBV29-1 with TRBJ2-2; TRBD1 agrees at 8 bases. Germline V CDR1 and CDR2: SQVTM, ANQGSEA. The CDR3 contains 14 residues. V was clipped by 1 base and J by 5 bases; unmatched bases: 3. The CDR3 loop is CSVEGQGRTGELFF. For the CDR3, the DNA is TGCAGCGTTGAAGGACAGGGGAGGACCGGGGAGCTGTTTTTT.